This T cell receptor beta chain was identified in a study of cytomegalovirus exposure and HLA in healthy donors. The CDR3 covers 14 residues. The germline CDR1 and CDR2 sequences are SQVTM and ANQGSEA. The V gene end was trimmed by 4 bases and the J gene end by 7 bases; junction bases not matched to a gene: 9. Study observations and caveats: Analysis was performed later, and it showed HLA-associated TCR beta chains to be more clonally expanded than equally common others. When presence/absence was analysed, sequencing depth was taken to be roughly uniform across donors. Immune exposure information available was restricted to CMV serostatus. Association of a missense DCLRE1C variant with TCR beta V- and J-gene trimming was reported in a later analysis.

Of note for this clone: The antigen is unknown.

Use of 60 Vbeta and 13 Jbeta primers characterized the PCR. Only in-frame clones appear in the TCRdb table, and some are missing; sequencing was by immunoSEQ multiplex PCR. The sample contains about 130,000 clones, around four fifths of which appear only once. Sequenced input: PBMCs. The chain uses TRBV29-1 and TRBJ2-1; 8 positions agree with TRBD2. The TCR comes from a man aged 25 to 40 in good health. The DNA for the CDR3 is TGCAGCGTTGTCCCGGGACTAGAAGGTAATGAGCAGTTCTTC. Its translation is CSVVPGLEGNEQFF.